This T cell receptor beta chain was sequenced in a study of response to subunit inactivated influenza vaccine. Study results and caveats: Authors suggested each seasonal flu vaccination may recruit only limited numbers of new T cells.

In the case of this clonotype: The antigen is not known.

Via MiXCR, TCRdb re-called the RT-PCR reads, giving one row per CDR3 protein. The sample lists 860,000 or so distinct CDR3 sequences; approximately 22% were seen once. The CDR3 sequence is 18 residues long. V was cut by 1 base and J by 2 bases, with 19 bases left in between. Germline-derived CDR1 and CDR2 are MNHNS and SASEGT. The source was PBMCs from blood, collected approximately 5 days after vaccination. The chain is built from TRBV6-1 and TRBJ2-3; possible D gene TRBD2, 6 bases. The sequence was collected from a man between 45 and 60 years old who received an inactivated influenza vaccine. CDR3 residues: CASSEEGFKAGHTDTQYF. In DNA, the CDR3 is TGTGCCAGCAGTGAAGAAGGATTTAAGGCGGGGCACACAGATACGCAGTATTTT.